Shown below are 6 T cell receptor beta chains from a single sample sequenced in a study of cytomegalovirus exposure and HLA in healthy donors. The PCR used 60 Vbeta and 13 Jbeta primers. Clones were sequenced by immunoSEQ multiplex PCR, and TCRdb holds only the in-frame ones, with some missing. This table holds about 130,000 clones, roughly 84% found once. Sample: PBMCs. These receptors originate from a man in his forties or fifties in good health and CMV-seronegative.

The rearrangement joins TRBV29-1 to TRBJ1-2; 7 nucleotides match TRBD1. Germline-derived CDR1 and CDR2 are SQVTM and ANQGSEA. This CDR3 region has 15 residues. V lost 0 bases to trimming and J lost 4 bases; unmatched junction nucleotides: 8. The CDR3 coding sequence is TGCAGCGTTGAAGATGGACAGGCGCTATTCTATGGCTACACCTTC. Its translation is CSVEDGQALFYGYTF. Filled out from reference TRBV29-1 and TRBJ1-2, the complete variable domain reads SAVISQKPSRDICQRGTSLTIQCQVDSQVTMMFWYRQQPGQSLTLIATANQGSEATYESGFVIDKFPISRPNLTFSTLTVSNMSPEDSSIYLCSVEDGQALFYGYTFGSGTRLTVV.

The chain joins TRBV4-1 to TRBJ1-3, with D possibly TRBD1 on 6 matching bases. Germline CDR1 and CDR2: MGHRA and YSYEKL. The CDR3 covers 17 residues. V was cut by 1 base and J by 0 bases, with 13 bases left in between. CDR3 protein: CASSQVWVGASGNTIYF. For the CDR3, the DNA is TGCGCCAGCAGCCAAGTATGGGTGGGGGCCTCTGGAAACACCATATATTTT.

V usage is TRBV5-1 and J usage is TRBJ1-3; D is ambiguous. Trimming pared 4 bases from V and 3 bases from J, leaving 11 bases between. Germline V gene lookup returns CDR1 SGHRS and CDR2 YFSETQ. The CDR3 totals 14 residues. The CDR3 DNA is TGCGCCAGCAGCCCCGGAGGTCGTGGAAACACCATATATTTT. It encodes CASSPGGRGNTIYF.

The chain uses TRBV5-5 and TRBJ1-5; D unclear. Germline V gene lookup returns CDR1 SGHKS and CDR2 YYEKEE (reference sequence). The CDR3 spans 12 residues. With 7 bases removed from V and 6 bases from J, the gap between germline ends came to 11 bases. The CDR3 sequence is CASVFEGQPQHF. The CDR3 region has the DNA TGTGCCAGCGTCTTCGAGGGTCAGCCCCAGCATTTT. Full variable domain (outside the CDR3, taken from reference TRBV5-5 and TRBJ1-5): DAGVTQSPTHLIKTRGQQVTLRCSPISGHKSVSWYQQVLGQGPQFIFQYYEKEERGRGNFPDRFSARQFPNYSSELNVNALLLGDSALYLCASVFEGQPQHFGDGTRLSIL.

With regard to this clone: The identical CDR3 is also encoded by other nucleotide sequences in the sample. The V gene is TRBV5-1, the J gene TRBJ1-1; D call uncertain. The CDR3 runs 14 residues. V was pared by 0 bases and J by 4 bases, with 10 bases between. The germline gives CDR1 SGHRS, CDR2 YFSETQ. The CDR3: CASSLDGGGTEAFF. CDR3 in DNA: TGCGCCAGCAGCTTGGACGGTGGAGGCACTGAAGCTTTCTTT.

The V call is TRBV28, the J call TRBJ1-4; D not certain. Germline V gene lookup returns CDR1 MDHEN and CDR2 SYDVKM. Trimming cost V 7 bases and J 8 bases, with 17 bases left between them. CDR3 length: 14 amino acids. The CDR3 region is CASTPRLLREKLFF. CDR3 sequence (DNA): TGTGCCAGCACCCCCCGGCTCCTGAGGGAAAAACTGTTTTTT.